In its sample, the clone carrying this T cell receptor beta chain was seen many times. CDR1 is DFQATT and CDR2 is SNEGSKA in the germline V gene (reference sequence). Germline trimming cut 0 bases from V and 5 bases from J; bases unmatched to any gene: 4. This CDR3 has 14 amino acids. The entry originates in a study of T cells in Graves' hyperthyroidism and ophthalmopathy. TCR beta CDR3 regions were amplified from RNA transcripts. The TCR CDR3 was amplified in a first-round RT-PCR using the HTBI primer set. Via MiXCR, TCRdb re-called the multiplex PCR reads, giving one row per CDR3 protein. The sample holds hundreds of thousands of distinct CDR3 sequences; 14% are singletons and the top ten take 10% to 13%. Hyperthyroidism in the patients, aged 18 to 65, was newly diagnosed and under 2 months in duration. The authors obtained PBMCs from about 9.5 ml of fresh peripheral blood.

The chain uses TRBV20-1 and TRBJ2-7, with 10 bases aligning to TRBD2. This TCR derives from a woman between 18 and 29 years old with Graves' hyperthyroidism. Sequenced: blood. The CDR3 region has the DNA TGCAGTGCTAGAGAGAGAACTAGCGGGAACGAGCAGTACTTC. Amino acids: CSARERTSGNEQYF.